One sample yielded the 2 T cell receptor beta chains listed below, sequenced in a study of OX40 agonist ivuxolimab in advanced cancers. Clones were sequenced by immunoSEQ multiplex PCR, and TCRdb holds only the in-frame ones, with some missing. Among tens of thousands of clones listed, approximately 91% were seen once. The sample here was CD4+ or CD8+ T cells sorted from blood, taken in a trial of the OX40 agonist ivuxolimab. These receptors came from an adult with an advanced solid tumor such as melanoma, head and neck, liver or kidney cancer.

The V gene is TRBV6-5, the J gene TRBJ1-3, with unresolved D. Germline V gene sequence: CDR1 MNHEY, CDR2 SVGAGI. The V and J ends lost 2 bases and 2 bases respectively, with 4 bases between them. The CDR3 sequence is 13 residues long. The CDR3 nucleotides read TGTGCCAGCAGTTACCGGACTGGAAACACCATATATTTT. Residues: CASSYRTGNTIYF.

DNA for the CDR3: TGTGCCAGCAGCGTAGACACAGGGGCTGGAAACACCATATATTTT. It encodes CASSVDTGAGNTIYF. The V gene is TRBV5-4, the J gene TRBJ1-3, with TRBD1 matching 7 bases. This CDR3 spans 15 amino acids. V was clipped by 4 bases and J by 2 bases; unmatched bases: 6. Germline values: CDR1 SGHNT, CDR2 YYREEE (reference sequence).